The 26 T cell receptor beta chains below were found in one sample sequenced in a study of CD8 T cells in Susac syndrome. RNA amounts of roughly 0.5 to 1 ug underwent reverse transcription with random hexamers. In TCRdb, the immunoSEQ multiplex PCR reads were re-called with MiXCR into one record per CDR3 protein. The sample carries 55,000 to 85,000 distinct CDR3 sequences, over 90% recorded once. Source material: CD4+ T cells from PBMCs. These receptors were collected from a human donor with multiple sclerosis.

The chain carries TRBV9 and TRBJ2-5; 10 nucleotides align to TRBD1. The CDR3 runs to 15 residues. Germline values: CDR1 SGDLS, CDR2 YYNGEE. Losses at the gene ends were 4 bases for V and 5 bases for J; bases not matched to a gene: 8. CDR3 residues: CASSTRDRGGETQYF. The DNA of the CDR3 is TGTGCCAGCAGCACCCGGGACAGGGGCGGGGAGACCCAGTACTTC.

The rearrangement joins TRBV29-1 to TRBJ1-1, with D uncertain. V lost 1 base and J 0 bases, leaving 6 bases between the germline ends. The germline V gene has CDR1 SQVTM and CDR2 ANQGSEA. CDR3 length equals 13 residues. CDR3 amino acids: CSVEGTLNTEAFF. CDR3 DNA: TGCAGCGTTGAAGGCACACTGAACACTGAAGCTTTCTTT.

This clonotype was seen a single time. V gene TRBV9 combines with J gene TRBJ1-1, with D tentatively TRBD1 (5 bases). The CDR3 has 13 residues. Trimming removed 0 bases from V and 3 bases from J, with 6 bases in between. Germline V gene lookup returns CDR1 SGDLS and CDR2 YYNGEE. DNA of the CDR3: TGTGCCAGCAGCGTAGAGGGGCACACTGAAGCTTTCTTT. This translates into CASSVEGHTEAFF.

Written as DNA, the CDR3 is TGTGCCAGCAGTCCGGGACTACGACTTGATACGCAGTATTTT. Amino acid sequence: CASSPGLRLDTQYF. V gene TRBV12-3 or TRBV12-4 combines with J gene TRBJ2-3, with 7 nucleotides matching TRBD2. V dropped 5 bases and J dropped 6; count of bases not matched to a gene: 8. CDR3 size: 14 residues.

The chain joins TRBV4-2 to TRBJ1-5, with D possibly TRBD1 on 5 matching bases. CDR1 LGHNA and CDR2 YNFKEQ come from the germline V gene. Trimming shortened V by 3 bases and J by 4 bases, and 13 bases separated the two germline ends. The CDR3 extends over 15 amino acids. This chain's CDR3 is CASSQRQNGNQPQHF. Written as DNA, the CDR3 is TGTGCCAGCAGCCAGCGACAGAATGGTAATCAGCCCCAGCATTTT.

The V and J genes are TRBV28 and TRBJ2-5; D remains ambiguous. Germline values: CDR1 MDHEN, CDR2 SYDVKM. The germline V and J ends were trimmed by 6 bases and 3 bases, with 5 bases remaining between them. The CDR3 spans 11 residues. The CDR3 nucleotides read TGTGCCAGCAGGCTCGAAGAGACCCAGTACTTC. This sequence encodes CASRLEETQYF.

The DNA of the CDR3 is TGTGCCAGCAGCACTAGGGTGAATGAGCAGTTCTTC. Residues: CASSTRVNEQFF. The V call is TRBV9, the J call TRBJ2-1; D is perhaps TRBD2 (5 bases). The CDR3 extends over 12 amino acids. Germline V CDR1 and CDR2: SGDLS, YYNGEE. Trimming left V 4 bases short and J 7 bases short, with 9 bases between.

The chain employs TRBV7-2 and TRBJ1-5; D is unresolved. The length of the CDR3 is 13 residues. CDR1 and CDR2 from the germline V gene are SGHTA and FQGNSA. The V gene lost 5 bases and the J gene lost 9 bases, with 14 bases spanning the gap. The CDR3 loop is CASSPRWGTPQHF. The CDR3 nucleotides are TGTGCCAGCAGCCCCCGTTGGGGTACGCCCCAGCATTTT.

The chain has TRBV30 and TRBJ2-3; D might be TRBD1 or TRBD2, each matching 6 bases. The CDR3 consists of 14 residues. V was clipped by 0 bases and J by 4 bases, with 11 bases between them. Germline V gene sequence: CDR1 GTSNPN, CDR2 SVGIG (reference sequence). The CDR3 region has the DNA TGTGCCTGGAGTGTACAGGGAGGCGCAGATACGCAGTATTTT. Encoded protein: CAWSVQGGADTQYF.

The chain couples TRBV12-3 or TRBV12-4 to TRBJ2-7; weak D call: TRBD1 (6 bases). Trimming stripped 5 bases from V and 2 bases from J, with 13 bases between. The CDR3 runs to 14 residues. CDR3 sequence: CASSPRDTAYEQYF. CDR3 DNA: TGTGCCAGCAGTCCCCGGGACACCGCCTACGAGCAGTACTTC.

The V and J genes are TRBV3-1 and TRBJ1-1, with D unclear. Germline assignment: CDR1 LGHDT and CDR2 YNNKEL (reference sequence). This CDR3 comprises 15 residues. Trimming stripped 1 base from V and 3 bases from J, with 12 bases between. The CDR3 region is CASSQVLRLYTEAFF. The CDR3 DNA reads TGTGCCAGCAGCCAAGTTTTGCGGTTGTACACTGAAGCTTTCTTT. Filled out from reference TRBV3-1 and TRBJ1-1, the complete variable domain reads DTAVSQTPKYLVTQMGNDKSIKCEQNLGHDTMYWYKQDSKKFLKIMFSYNNKELIINETVPNRFSPKSPDKAHLNLHINSLELGDSAVYFCASSQVLRLYTEAFFGQGTRLTVV.

The chain is built from TRBV5-1 and TRBJ2-2; unclear D gene. The germline gives CDR1 SGHRS, CDR2 YFSETQ. Trimming shortened V by 4 bases and J by 7 bases, and 11 bases separated the two germline ends. CDR3 length: 13 residues. The CDR3 DNA reads as TGCGCCAGCAGCCTGGTGGCTGGCGGGGAGCTGTTTTTT. It yields the protein CASSLVAGGELFF.

The chain couples TRBV12-3 or TRBV12-4 to TRBJ2-5; D remains ambiguous. V was trimmed by 7 bases and J by 4 bases, leaving 16 bases between them. This CDR3 is built from 14 residues. The CDR3 nucleotides read TGTGCCAGCACTCCCCCGGGTCATCCAGAGACCCAGTACTTC. Its translation is CASTPPGHPETQYF.

The chain is built from TRBV12-3 or TRBV12-4 and TRBJ2-6; D is unclear. Trimming cost V 3 bases and J 2 bases, with 5 bases left between them. The CDR3 is 14 amino acids. In DNA, the CDR3 is TGTGCCAGCAGTTTTTCAGCTGGGGCCAACGTCCTGACTTTC. It translates to CASSFSAGANVLTF.

The V call is TRBV30, the J call TRBJ2-5, with TRBD2 matching 8 bases. Germline V lookup: CDR1 GTSNPN, CDR2 SVGIG (reference sequence). The CDR3 is 17 amino acids. Germline trimming cut 3 bases from V and 4 bases from J; bases unmatched to any gene: 16. As DNA, the CDR3 is TGTGCCTGGAGAACTACCAGACTAGCGTTGGTGGGAGAGACCCAGTACTTC. Translating it yields CAWRTTRLALVGETQYF.

The chain recombines TRBV12-3 or TRBV12-4 with TRBJ2-7; 9 bases fit TRBD1. With V trimmed by 6 bases and J by 5 bases, 5 bases remained unmatched. The CDR3 loop spans 13 amino acids. This chain's CDR3 is CASRRDRVNEQYF. CDR3 nucleotide sequence: TGTGCCAGCAGAAGGGACAGGGTTAACGAGCAGTACTTC.

The chain recombines TRBV20-1 with TRBJ1-1; tentatively, D is TRBD1 (5 bases). Germline-derived CDR1 and CDR2 are DFQATT and SNEGSKA (reference sequence). The CDR3 consists of 11 residues. V lost 3 bases, J lost 7 bases, and 9 bases lay in between. CDR3 loop: CSASDSSEAFF. CDR3 DNA: TGCAGTGCTAGTGACAGCAGTGAAGCTTTCTTT.

The rearrangement joins TRBV5-1 to TRBJ1-6; tentatively, D is TRBD1 (5 bases). Per germline, CDR1 SGHRS and CDR2 YFSETQ. The CDR3 length is 13 residues. Trimming stripped 6 bases from V and 9 bases from J, with 13 bases between. The CDR3 DNA sequence: TGCGCCAGCACCAGGGATGTAGGTTCACCCCTCCACTTT. It translates to CASTRDVGSPLHF.

This sequence joins TRBV9 and TRBJ2-5; 8 positions match TRBD1. Germline CDR1 SGDLS, CDR2 YYNGEE. The ends lost 0 bases at V and 4 bases at J; junction bases unmatched: 5. The CDR3 length is 15 residues. In DNA form, the CDR3 reads TGTGCCAGCAGCGTAGGGGGACAGGACCTAGAGACCCAGTACTTC. Its protein is CASSVGGQDLETQYF. The variable domain in full, completed from reference TRBV9 and TRBJ2-5, reads DSGVTQTPKHLITATGQRVTLRCSPRSGDLSVYWYQQSLDQGLQFLIQYYNGEERAKGNILERFSAQQFPDLHSELNLSSLELGDSALYFCASSVGGQDLETQYFGPGTRLLVL.

The chain is built from TRBV5-1 and TRBJ2-5, with D uncertain. Deletions cut 0 bases from V and 5 bases from J, with 17 bases between. CDR1 is SGHRS, CDR2 YFSETQ, per germline. The CDR3 sequence is 16 residues long. For the CDR3, the DNA is TGCGCCAGCAGCTTGGCAATAATAGCAACCGGGGAGACCCAGTACTTC. As protein: CASSLAIIATGETQYF. Full variable domain (outside the CDR3, taken from reference TRBV5-1 and TRBJ2-5): KAGVTQTPRYLIKTRGQQVTLSCSPISGHRSVSWYQQTPGQGLQFLFEYFSETQRNKGNFPGRFSGRQFSNSRSEMNVSTLELGDSALYLCASSLAIIATGETQYFGPGTRLLVL.

In DNA form, the CDR3 reads TGTGCCAGCAGCCAGCGGGGAGAACCAAATCAGCCCCAGCATTTT. Protein sequence: CASSQRGEPNQPQHF. The V and J genes are TRBV3-1 and TRBJ1-5; D is unclear. Germline-derived CDR1 and CDR2 are LGHDT and YNNKEL (reference sequence). Trimming removed 3 bases from V and 4 bases from J, with 13 bases in between. The CDR3 extends over 15 amino acids.

The J gene is TRBJ2-3, the V gene TRBV9, with 12 nucleotides matching TRBD2. With V trimmed by 7 bases and J by 5 bases, 5 bases remained unmatched. Germline V gives CDR1 SGDLS, CDR2 YYNGEE. CDR3 length: 14 residues. CDR3 sequence: CASQTSGGGDTQYF. CDR3 sequence (DNA): TGTGCCAGCCAGACTAGCGGGGGCGGAGATACGCAGTATTTT. Supplemented by reference TRBV9 and TRBJ2-3, the full variable domain reads DSGVTQTPKHLITATGQRVTLRCSPRSGDLSVYWYQQSLDQGLQFLIQYYNGEERAKGNILERFSAQQFPDLHSELNLSSLELGDSALYFCASQTSGGGDTQYFGPGTRLTVL.

This chain joins TRBV30 and TRBJ2-7; no firm D call. The CDR3 is 12 amino acids. V was cut by 3 bases and J by 2 bases, with 8 bases left in between. Germline V gives CDR1 GTSNPN, CDR2 SVGIG (reference sequence). This CDR3 is CAWREDPYEQYF. CDR3 nucleotides: TGTGCCTGGAGGGAAGACCCCTACGAGCAGTACTTC.

The V and J genes are TRBV3-1 and TRBJ1-5; D is possibly TRBD1 (6 bases). V was shortened by 0 bases and J by 6 bases, with 12 bases between the two germline ends. This CDR3 is built from 15 residues. Germline CDR1 LGHDT, CDR2 YNNKEL (reference sequence). The CDR3 nucleotides are TGTGCCAGCAGCCAAGATGGTCAGGGGTTTCAGCCCCAGCATTTT. This gives the protein CASSQDGQGFQPQHF.

The chain has TRBV24-1 and TRBJ1-1, with TRBD1 matching 10 bases. The V segment lost 3 bases and the J segment 4 bases; nucleotides outside the gene matches: 4. Germline loops: CDR1 KGHDR, CDR2 SFDVKD. This CDR3 comprises 15 residues. CDR3 DNA: TGTGCCACCAGTGATCCCCGGACAGGGGGCACTGAAGCTTTCTTT. Encoded protein: CATSDPRTGGTEAFF.

Only one count was recorded for this clonotype. V and J are TRBV4-1 and TRBJ2-1; no firm D call. CDR1 and CDR2 from the germline V gene are MGHRA and YSYEKL. Between the trimmed V and J ends, which lost 5 bases and 0 bases, there was a span of 14 bases. This CDR3 is 16 amino acids long. The CDR3 bases are TGCGCCAGCAGCGCCCCTCTAAGGAGCTCCTACAATGAGCAGTTCTTC. Amino acids: CASSAPLRSSYNEQFF.